This TCR beta chain was obtained from a study of memory CD4+ T cells and cytomegalovirus serostatus (dated by TCRdb to between 2018 and 2020). With respect to the entire study: The cohort included about 33 healthy adults from Belgium, of whom 9 were CMV seropositive and approximately 25 were CMV seronegative. To replicate a published TCR-based CMV serostatus classifier, the researchers sequenced the CD4+ memory TCRbeta repertoires of a Belgian cohort whose cytomegalovirus serostatus was known.

Beyond this particular receptor, the publication reports: The results were read as suggesting that the CMV-associated TCR signature is, for the most part, present in the CD4+ memory repertoire. For CMV serostatus prediction, a median bootstrapped AUC of approximately 0.95 was reached with the original framework, and a median bootstrapped AUC of 0.91 was reached with a US-trained random forest. On the Belgian cohort, the classifier based on the original framework reached a median bootstrapped AUC of 0.95, with a 95% CI of 0.76-1.00. Among the 150 to 200 previously reported CMV-associated TCRbeta sequences, approximately 70 showed up in the CD4+ memory repertoires, with each one found in between one and five individuals. Only CD4+CD45RO+ memory cells were sequenced, in contrast to the original study, in which naive and memory CD4+ and CD8+ populations were covered.

Worth noting for this clone: Its antigen is not yet known. The record has no base qualities; no much larger clone is one base away.

A FACSAria II was used to sort memory CD4+ T cells, defined as single viable CD3+CD4+CD8-CD45RO+ cells. To determine CMV serostatus, a Roche Elecsys assay was used that detects serum IgG against CMV pp150, pp28, p38 and p52. Following thawing, total CD4+ T cells were enriched through positive selection using CD4 magnetic microbeads. The samples came from a separate study whose specific focus was interrogating the CD4+ T cell memory repertoire. Peripheral blood mononuclear cells were isolated and cryopreserved following standard operating procedures; serum was stored at -80 °C. The staining relied on CD3-PerCP (BW264/56), CD4-APC (RPA-T4), CD45RO-PE (UCHT1) and CD8-Pacific Orange (3B5) antibodies, and Sytox blue was used to exclude non-viable cells. Genomic DNA was extracted from sorted cells with the Quick-DNA Microprep Kit. Amplification of TCRbeta DNA was done with the immunoSEQ hsTCRbeta kit, following the protocol from the manufacturer. TCRbeta libraries were sequenced on an Illumina MiSeq instrument. The published analysis was carried out like this. Once out-of-frame sequences had been removed, 2 million to 2.5 million distinct TCRbeta sequences were left, which works out to an average of roughly 67,000 per individual. Each individual was scored using the number of about 180 previously reported CMV-associated TCRbeta sequences that the individual carried and the total number of productive distinct TCRbeta sequences. A beta-binomial model was reimplemented in Python, and random forests from scikit-learn, run with default parameters, were trained on data from the US cohort. Classifier performance on the Belgian cohort was summarized as median AUC with percentile confidence intervals calculated over 10,000 bootstrap iterations. TCRdb limited this immuneACCESS table to in-frame rearrangements with V and J called. A share of clones is missing; checked studies link under half to unresolved V genes, and the rest is unexplained. V, J and clone size derive from that table, while D and trimming were established from the DNA sequence. The sample contains 50,000 or so clones, roughly four fifths of them found a single time. Approximately 1.5% of the sample is taken by the ten largest.

Measured from the cysteine to the phenylalanine, the CDR3 is 15 residues long. Only CDR3 DNA is held: 45 bases, read in frame from base 1. CDR1 MNHEY and CDR2 SVGAGI were looked up in the germline V gene. The V end gives up 2 bases and the J end 3 bases, leaving 5 bases in the junction not matched to a gene. The origin of this receptor is an adult in good health and CMV-seronegative. Material for sequencing was memory CD4+ T cells from blood. The rearranged chain carries TRBV6-5 and TRBJ1-2, and TRBD1 aligns with 8 junction nucleotides. This receptor carries the CDR3 CASSYRTGRHYGYTF. The DNA is TGTGCCAGCAGTTACAGGACAGGGAGGCACTATGGCTACACCTTC.